This is a list of T cell receptor beta chains from one sample in a study of CD8 T cells in ankylosing spondylitis. TCRdb recomputed calls from the 5' RACE reads with MiXCR, one row per CDR3 protein. The sample contains some 400,000 distinct CDR3 sequences, around 24% of which appear only once. Sequenced sample: blood, either unsorted or a sorted T cell fraction (not recorded which). The origin of the receptors is a male donor with ankylosing spondylitis. Both conserved end residues are part of each CDR3. The D gene is left open where the match is weak. Rows may omit the clone size; those that give it use once, few, many or a size class.

TRBV20-1,-,TRBJ2-1,-,TGCAGTGCTAGAGACCTGAGCCGAGGGGTGAGGAATGAGCAGTTCTTC,CSARDLSRGVRNEQFF
TRBV20-1,TRBD2,TRBJ2-1,-,TGCAGTGCTAGTGCATTAGCGGGAGCCAATGAGCAGTTCTTC,CSASALAGANEQFF
TRBV11-1,TRBD2,TRBJ2-1,-,TGTGCCAGCAGCTTAGTAACTAGCGGGGACAATGAGCAGTTCTTC,CASSLVTSGDNEQFF
TRBV13,-,TRBJ2-7,-,TGTGCCAGCAGCTCGACCACAAACTACGAGCAGTACTTC,CASSSTTNYEQYF
TRBV7-3,-,TRBJ2-1,-,TGTGCCAGCAGCCAACAGCCGGGTGAGCAGTTCTTC,CASSQQPGEQFF
TRBV30,TRBD2,TRBJ2-5,-,TGTGCCTGGAGTCCCGGACTAGCTATCCAGTACTTC,CAWSPGLAIQYF
TRBV11-2,-,TRBJ1-1,-,TGTGCCACTTCGAACGTGGAGGACACTGAAGCTTTCTTT,CATSNVEDTEAFF
TRBV9,-,TRBJ2-3,-,TGTGCCAGCAGCGTAGCGGGCCGTAGCGGCACAGATACGCAGTATTTT,CASSVAGRSGTDTQYF
TRBV4-3,TRBD1,TRBJ2-7,few,TGCGCCAGCAGCCAAGTTTGGGACAGGGCCTACGAGCAGTACTTC,CASSQVWDRAYEQYF
TRBV6-1,-,TRBJ1-3,many,TGTGCCAGCACTACCGGCCACACCATATATTTT,CASTTGHTIYF
TRBV20-1,TRBD2,TRBJ2-2,-,TGCAGTGCTAGAGCATTAGCGGGAGGGCCATACGGGGAGCTGTTTTTT,CSARALAGGPYGELFF
TRBV20-1,-,TRBJ2-7,few,TGCAGTGCTAGAGCCGACAGAGCCTACGAGCAGTACTTC,CSARADRAYEQYF
TRBV5-1,-,TRBJ2-1,many,TGCGCCAGCAGCTTGTTGACTAGTCCCTACAATGAGCAGTTCTTC,CASSLLTSPYNEQFF
TRBV29-1,TRBD1,TRBJ1-5,-,TGCAGCGCTACGACAGGGACGGGGTATCAGCCCCAGCATTTT,CSATTGTGYQPQHF
TRBV29-1,-,TRBJ1-3,many,TGCAGCGTTTACAGCCCCTCTGGAAACACCATATATTTT,CSVYSPSGNTIYF
TRBV29-1,TRBD2,TRBJ2-1,many,TGCAGCGTCACCACTAGCGGGGCTAACAATGAGCAGTTCTTC,CSVTTSGANNEQFF
TRBV18,TRBD2,TRBJ2-3,-,TGTGCCAGCTCACCATCGCCAAAGCGGGAGCATGGAGATACGCAGTATTTT,CASSPSPKREHGDTQYF
TRBV5-1,TRBD1,TRBJ2-3,few,TGCGCCAGCAGGATTCCGGGACAGGGCGCTCCGGGGGACACAGATACGCAGTATTTT,CASRIPGQGAPGDTDTQYF
TRBV5-1,-,TRBJ2-7,-,TGCGCCAGCAGTCCTTTCTCAGGAAAGAACTACGAGCAGTACTTC,CASSPFSGKNYEQYF
TRBV7-2,-,TRBJ2-1,-,TGTGCCAGCAGCCCGGTCTATGGCTCCTACAATGAGCAGTTCTTC,CASSPVYGSYNEQFF
TRBV5-1,-,TRBJ2-3,many,TGCGCCAGCAGCTTGGTGGCGGAGCTCACAGATACGCAGTATTTT,CASSLVAELTDTQYF
TRBV18,TRBD2,TRBJ2-7,-,TGTGCCAGCTCACGACTAGCGGGAGCCCTCGGCGAGCAGTACTTC,CASSRLAGALGEQYF
TRBV7-2,TRBD1,TRBJ2-7,few,TGTGCCAGCAGTAAAATGGACAGGGGCTCCTACGAGCAGTACTTC,CASSKMDRGSYEQYF
TRBV7-2,-,TRBJ1-3,many,TGTGCCAGCAGCTTAGATCCCTACATCTCTGGAAACACCATATATTTT,CASSLDPYISGNTIYF
TRBV7-2,-,TRBJ2-3,-,TGTGCCAGCAGCCTAGGGACTGAAGATACGCAGTATTTT,CASSLGTEDTQYF
TRBV14,TRBD2,TRBJ2-2,once,TGTGCCAGCAGCCCACAACTAGCGGGAGTGAACACCGGGGAGCTGTTTTTT,CASSPQLAGVNTGELFF
TRBV9,TRBD2,TRBJ2-3,few,TGTGCCAGCAGCACCCGCGGGGGGGCCGGCACAGATACGCAGTATTTT,CASSTRGGAGTDTQYF
TRBV12-3/TRBV12-4,TRBD2,TRBJ2-1,few,TGTGCCAGCAGTCCCCTAGCGGGAAGGTACAATGAGCAGTTCTTC,CASSPLAGRYNEQFF
TRBV20-1,-,TRBJ2-2,few,TGCAGTGCGAGTCTAACCGGGACTTCTAACACCGGGGAGCTGTTTTTT,CSASLTGTSNTGELFF
TRBV24-1,-,TRBJ2-7,many,TGTGCCACCAGTGCGGGACCGTGGTCCACCGAGCAGTACTTC,CATSAGPWSTEQYF
TRBV30,-,TRBJ1-2,few,TGTGCCTGGAGTGGGACGCTTAACTATGGCTACACCTTC,CAWSGTLNYGYTF
TRBV6-5,TRBD1,TRBJ2-3,few,TGTGCCAGCAGTTACGGGGGGGACAGGGGTACAGATACGCAGTATTTT,CASSYGGDRGTDTQYF
TRBV6-1,TRBD2,TRBJ2-2,-,TGTGCCAGCAGTCCGGGACTAACGAACACCGGGGAGCTGTTTTTT,CASSPGLTNTGELFF